The 17 T cell receptor beta chains below all came from one sample that was sequenced in a study of CD8 T cells in ankylosing spondylitis. These TCRs' antigens remain unknown. Overall study results and limits: Typical of ankylosing spondylitis blood, it appeared, was a TCR beta motif of under 10 highly homologous variants.

TCRdb re-called the 5' RACE reads with MiXCR, one entry per CDR3 protein. The sample lists about 200,000 distinct CDR3 sequences, about 7% occurring once. Sequencing was carried out using blood, either unsorted or a sorted T cell fraction (not recorded which). All receptors come from a male donor with ankylosing spondylitis.

The rearrangement uses TRBV12-3 or TRBV12-4 and TRBJ2-7, with D unresolved. The V end was cut by 5 bases, the J end by 5 bases, with 10 bases between. This CDR3 comprises 12 residues. The DNA for the CDR3 is TGTGCCAGCAGTACACTCCTTGACGAGCAGTACTTC. This codes for CASSTLLDEQYF.

This clonotype came up many times. V and J are TRBV11-2 and TRBJ2-1; D gene unclear. CDR1 is SGHAT, CDR2 FQNNGV, per germline. There are 12 residues in the CDR3. The V end lost 5 bases, the J end lost 9 bases, and 11 bases lay between the germline ends. CDR3 bases: TGTGCCAGCAGCCTCGTGAAAAGTGAGCAGTTCTTC. This sequence encodes CASSLVKSEQFF.

This clonotype was observed a handful of times. V and J are TRBV12-3 or TRBV12-4 and TRBJ1-4, with D uncertain. The CDR3 has 19 residues. The V end lost 2 bases, the J end lost 3 bases, and 22 bases lay between the germline ends. The CDR3 loop reads CASSLLFRTVQDPNEKLFF. The CDR3 region has the DNA TGTGCCAGCAGTTTACTCTTCCGGACGGTCCAGGACCCTAATGAAAAACTGTTTTTT.

This clonotype was seen repeatedly, ten times or more. CDR3 nucleotide sequence: TGTGCCAGCAGTTCAAGCGGGGTGGATCCCAGGGATGGCTACACCTTC. It codes for CASSSSGVDPRDGYTF. The chain employs TRBV12-3 or TRBV12-4 and TRBJ1-2, with a tentative D call TRBD1 (5 bases). The CDR3 length is 16 residues. V was shortened by 4 bases and J by 6 bases, with 21 bases between the two germline ends.

In this sample, this clonotype turned up a few times. The chain recombines TRBV9 with TRBJ2-1; D ambiguous. The germline V and J ends were trimmed by 1 base and 0 bases, with 8 bases remaining between them. The CDR3 runs to 15 residues. The germline CDR1 and CDR2 sequences are SGDLS and YYNGEE. CDR3 sequence reads: CASSVRADSYNEQFF. CDR3 in DNA: TGTGCCAGCAGCGTACGTGCCGACTCCTACAATGAGCAGTTCTTC. Full variable domain (rest looked up from reference TRBV9 and TRBJ2-1): DSGVTQTPKHLITATGQRVTLRCSPRSGDLSVYWYQQSLDQGLQFLIQYYNGEERAKGNILERFSAQQFPDLHSELNLSSLELGDSALYFCASSVRADSYNEQFFGPGTRLTVL.

The genes are TRBV11-2 and TRBJ2-7; no reliable D call. The CDR3 totals 13 residues. V was clipped by 5 bases and J by 4 bases, with 12 bases between them. The germline gives CDR1 SGHAT, CDR2 FQNNGV. CDR3 sequence (DNA): TGTGCCAGCAGCCCGGGCCCAAAATACGAGCAGTACTTC. Its protein product is CASSPGPKYEQYF.

Ten or more counts support this clonotype. The CDR3 sequence is CATSRDLAGGTDTQYF. CDR3 coding DNA: TGTGCCACCAGCAGAGATCTAGCGGGGGGGACAGATACGCAGTATTTT. The V call is TRBV15, the J call TRBJ2-3; 12 bases fit TRBD2. The CDR3 covers 16 residues. The germline gives CDR1 LNHNV, CDR2 YYDKDF (reference sequence). Trimming at V came to 0 bases and at J to 3 bases, leaving 1 base not matched to a gene.

This clonotype was seen repeatedly, ten times or more. The V and J genes are TRBV7-2 and TRBJ2-2; possibly TRBD1 or TRBD2 for D (6 bases each). This CDR3 region has 15 residues. Deletions cut 2 bases from V and 6 bases from J, with 13 bases between. The germline gives CDR1 SGHTA, CDR2 FQGNSA. Written as DNA, the CDR3 is TGTGCCAGCAGCTTATTCGGGGGCGACGCCGGGGAGCTGTTTTTT. It codes for CASSLFGGDAGELFF.

This clonotype was recorded many times. The rearrangement joins TRBV16 to TRBJ2-7; D is unresolved. The CDR3 spans 13 residues. The V end was cut by 0 bases, the J end by 3 bases, with 6 bases between. Germline lookup yields CDR1 KGHSY and CDR2 FQNENV. The CDR3: CASSQSGIYEQYF. The CDR3 bases are TGTGCCAGCAGCCAATCGGGGATCTACGAGCAGTACTTC.

This clonotype was found many times. V is TRBV10-3 and J is TRBJ1-6, with TRBD1 matching 7 bases. This CDR3 has 18 amino acids. Germline CDR1 and CDR2: ENHRY and SYGVKD. V was clipped by 0 bases and J by 6 bases; unmatched bases: 11. CDR3 sequence: CAISESLSGTVTNSPLHF. The DNA of the CDR3 is TGTGCCATCAGTGAGTCCCTTTCCGGGACAGTGACTAATTCACCCCTCCACTTT.

The table lists this clonotype with a few counts. This rearrangement joins TRBV7-6 to TRBJ2-1, with 9 bases aligning to TRBD2. J was trimmed by 4 bases and V by 4 bases; bases with no gene match: 17. Germline CDR1 reads SGHVS; CDR2 reads FNYEAQ. The CDR3 length is 19 residues. The CDR3 nucleotides are TGTGCCAGCAGCTCACCGGGGGGGGCTAGCGGGGCAAGGTACAATGAGCAGTTCTTC. Translated, it gives CASSSPGGASGARYNEQFF.

Ten or more counts support this clonotype. The rearrangement joins TRBV2 to TRBJ2-3; 7 bases fit TRBD2. V lost 3 bases, J lost 11 bases, and 17 bases stayed unmatched. The CDR3 spans 16 residues. Germline CDR1 and CDR2: SNHLY and FYNNEI. The CDR3 sequence is CASSEVGPSGYTEQYF. CDR3 DNA: TGTGCCAGCAGTGAGGTTGGGCCTAGCGGATACACGGAGCAGTATTTT. Drawing the rest from reference TRBV2 and TRBJ2-3, the complete variable domain is EPEVTQTPSHQVTQMGQEVILRCVPISNHLYFYWYRQILGQKVEFLVSFYNNEISEKSEIFDDQFSVERPDGSNFTLKIRSTKLEDSAMYFCASSEVGPSGYTEQYFGPGTRLTVL.

This clonotype was found many times. CDR3 sequence (DNA): TGCGCCAGCAGCTCGAGGGCAGAACCTGAAGCTTTCTTT. This codes for CASSSRAEPEAFF. The chain joins TRBV5-1 to TRBJ1-1; D ambiguous. The V and J ends lost 3 bases and 6 bases respectively, with 12 bases between them. Germline V lookup: CDR1 SGHRS, CDR2 YFSETQ. The CDR3 is 13 amino acids.

The V and J genes are TRBV20-1 and TRBJ2-5; 15 nucleotides match TRBD2. Germline V CDR1 and CDR2: DFQATT, SNEGSKA (reference sequence). J was trimmed by 6 bases and V by 2 bases; bases with no gene match: 7. CDR3 size: 16 residues. The CDR3 DNA follows: TGCAGTGCTAGATCCGGGACTAGCGGGAGGTCCAAGACCCAGTACTTC. It encodes CSARSGTSGRSKTQYF.

This clonotype was picked up a small number of times. The chain combines TRBV12-3 or TRBV12-4 with TRBJ2-1; TRBD2 is a possible D gene (6 bases). Trimming shortened V by 4 bases and J by 0 bases, and 10 bases separated the two germline ends. The CDR3 sequence is 15 residues long. The CDR3 DNA is TGTGCCAGCAGTTCGCTAGCGCTCTCCTACAATGAGCAGTTCTTC. Protein: CASSSLALSYNEQFF.

The chain combines TRBV2 with TRBJ2-7; 9 bases line up with TRBD2. CDR1 and CDR2 from the germline V gene are SNHLY and FYNNEI. The CDR3 totals 16 residues. The ends lost 3 bases at V and 4 bases at J; junction bases unmatched: 10. CDR3 region: CASSEASGNLRYEQYF. The CDR3 nucleotides read TGTGCCAGCAGTGAGGCTAGCGGGAACCTGAGGTACGAGCAGTACTTC.

The sample holds many counts of this clonotype. This chain joins TRBV29-1 and TRBJ1-1; D may be TRBD1 (6 bases). The length of the CDR3 is 13 residues. From germline, CDR1 is SQVTM and CDR2 ANQGSEA. Trimming cost V 7 bases and J 4 bases, with 16 bases left between them. The CDR3 nucleotides are TGCAGCGCATACAGGGTTGGAGGCACTGAAGCTTTCTTT. This translates into CSAYRVGGTEAFF.